A single sample gave rise to the 12 T cell receptor beta chains below, sequenced in a study of blood T cell repertoires in COVID-19. Libraries were prepared by immunoSEQ multiplex PCR; TCRdb keeps only in-frame clonotypes and omits some of them. The sample carries 65,000 to 75,000 clones, about 81% recorded once. The sample comprised peripheral blood. The receptors stem from an elderly man with acute or convalescent COVID-19.

The chain couples TRBV6-6 to TRBJ1-2; D unclear. Germline loops: CDR1 MNHNY, CDR2 SVGAGI (reference sequence). The germline V and J ends were trimmed by 4 bases and 0 bases, with 9 bases remaining between them. This CDR3 has 14 residues. DNA for the CDR3: TGTGCCAGCAGTTTGTACACATCTAACTATGGCTACACCTTC. Translated, it gives CASSLYTSNYGYTF.

The chain employs TRBV25-1 and TRBJ2-7; the D gene is possibly TRBD2 (6 bases). CDR3 length: 12 amino acids. With 6 bases removed from V and 6 bases from J, the gap between germline ends came to 12 bases. From germline, CDR1 is MGHDK and CDR2 SYGVNS. The CDR3 loop reads CASSPGVPEQYF. The CDR3 DNA reads as TGTGCCAGCAGCCCGGGGGTCCCCGAGCAGTACTTC.

CDR3 amino acids: CASSQGLRDYYEQYF. In DNA form, the CDR3 reads TGCGCCAGCAGCCAAGGTCTCAGGGACTACTACGAGCAGTACTTC. The V gene is TRBV4-3, the J gene TRBJ2-7; 7 nucleotides align to TRBD2. V gave up 1 base and J gave up 3 bases; unmatched junction bases: 6. Germline V gene sequence: CDR1 LGHNA, CDR2 YSLEER. The CDR3 is made up of 15 amino acids.

The chain uses TRBV19 and TRBJ2-1, with D tentatively TRBD2 (6 bases). The CDR3 covers 16 residues. With 8 bases removed from V and 8 bases from J, the gap between germline ends came to 25 bases. Germline V gene lookup returns CDR1 LNHDA and CDR2 SQIVND (reference sequence). The CDR3 loop reads CASAARAGGHEDEQFF. In DNA, the CDR3 is TGTGCCAGTGCTGCCCGGGCCGGGGGTCATGAGGATGAGCAGTTCTTC.

The chain employs TRBV28 and TRBJ2-6; TRBD1 matches at 7 bases. This CDR3 has 11 amino acids. Looked up from germline, CDR1 is MDHEN and CDR2 is SYDVKM. V trimming: 5 bases; J trimming: 17 bases; junction bases outside the gene matches: 6. The CDR3 is CASSKRQGLTF. The CDR3 nucleotides read TGTGCCAGCAGTAAAAGACAGGGTTTGACTTTC.

This clone was seen a handful of times. The chain combines TRBV6-5 with TRBJ2-2; TRBD1 matches at 7 bases. The V gene end was trimmed by 6 bases and the J gene end by 0 bases; junction bases not matched to a gene: 4. Germline assignment: CDR1 MNHEY and CDR2 SVGAGI. The CDR3 has 15 residues. For the CDR3, the DNA is TGTGCCAGCAGACCCGGGACAGCGAACACCGGGGAGCTGTTTTTT. This codes for CASRPGTANTGELFF.

This chain connects TRBV27 to TRBJ2-1; a weak D match, TRBD1 (5 bases). The ends were cut back, 5 bases at V and 0 bases at J, with 17 bases in the middle. The CDR3 is 17 residues long. CDR1 and CDR2 (germline): MNHEY, SMNVEV (reference sequence). The CDR3 protein is CASSPRVGASSYNEQFF. Here the CDR3 DNA reads TGTGCCAGCAGTCCCAGGGTTGGCGCTAGCTCCTACAATGAGCAGTTCTTC.

V is TRBV10-2 and J is TRBJ2-7; TRBD2 matches at 7 bases. J was trimmed by 7 bases and V by 3 bases; bases with no gene match: 9. The CDR3 runs to 14 residues. Germline assignment: CDR1 WSHSY and CDR2 SAAADI. CDR3 amino acids: CASSDSGIVREQYF. The CDR3 nucleotides read TGCGCCAGCAGTGACAGCGGGATTGTAAGGGAGCAGTACTTC.

V usage is TRBV7-2 and J usage is TRBJ1-6, with a weak D call TRBD1 (5 bases). Germline CDR1 reads SGHTA; CDR2 reads FQGNSA. This CDR3 spans 15 amino acids. V lost 5 bases and J lost 9, with 17 bases in between. The CDR3 protein is CASSPRPTQGSPLHF. The CDR3 DNA reads as TGTGCCAGCAGCCCGCGACCAACCCAGGGTTCACCCCTCCACTTT.

The V gene is TRBV5-4, the J gene TRBJ2-7; 8 positions match TRBD2. In germline, CDR1 is SGHNT, CDR2 YYREEE (reference sequence). The V and J ends lost 0 bases and 2 bases, in that order; junction bases with no gene match: 7. The CDR3 consists of 16 residues. CDR3 loop: CASSLGSGGLTYEQYF. CDR3 bases: TGTGCCAGCAGCTTGGGGTCGGGAGGGCTAACCTACGAGCAGTACTTC.

This chain joins TRBV2 and TRBJ1-1; the D gene is possibly TRBD1 (5 bases). The CDR3 has 13 residues. V was cut by 3 bases and J by 3 bases, with 8 bases left in between. Germline V lookup: CDR1 SNHLY, CDR2 FYNNEI. CDR3 sequence: CASSDPGDTEAFF. The CDR3 DNA is TGTGCCAGCAGTGACCCGGGGGACACTGAAGCTTTCTTT.

CDR3 sequence: CASSLMGQGIEKLFF. CDR3 nucleotide sequence: TGTGCCAGCAGCTTAATGGGACAGGGGATTGAAAAACTGTTTTTT. V usage is TRBV7-2 and J usage is TRBJ1-4, with 10 bases fitting TRBD1. Germline trimming cut 2 bases from V and 7 bases from J; bases unmatched to any gene: 4. The CDR3 is 15 amino acids. Germline values: CDR1 SGHTA, CDR2 FQGNSA.